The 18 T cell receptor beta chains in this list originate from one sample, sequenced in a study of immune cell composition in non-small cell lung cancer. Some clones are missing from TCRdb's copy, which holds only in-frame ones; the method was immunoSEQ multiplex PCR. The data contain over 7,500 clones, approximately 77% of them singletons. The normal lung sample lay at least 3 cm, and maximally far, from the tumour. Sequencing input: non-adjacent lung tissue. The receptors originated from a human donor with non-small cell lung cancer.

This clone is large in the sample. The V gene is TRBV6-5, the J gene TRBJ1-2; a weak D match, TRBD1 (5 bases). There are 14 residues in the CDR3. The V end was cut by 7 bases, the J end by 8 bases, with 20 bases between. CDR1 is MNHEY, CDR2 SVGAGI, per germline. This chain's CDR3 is CASTGGGKDNGYTF. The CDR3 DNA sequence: TGTGCCAGCACCGGGGGGGGGAAGGACAACGGCTACACCTTC.

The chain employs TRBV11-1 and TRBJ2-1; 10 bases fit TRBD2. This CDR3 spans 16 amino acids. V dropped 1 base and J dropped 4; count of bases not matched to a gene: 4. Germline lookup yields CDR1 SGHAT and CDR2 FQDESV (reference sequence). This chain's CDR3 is CASSLGGLAVYNEQFF. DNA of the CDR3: TGTGCCAGCAGCTTAGGAGGACTAGCGGTTTACAATGAGCAGTTCTTC.

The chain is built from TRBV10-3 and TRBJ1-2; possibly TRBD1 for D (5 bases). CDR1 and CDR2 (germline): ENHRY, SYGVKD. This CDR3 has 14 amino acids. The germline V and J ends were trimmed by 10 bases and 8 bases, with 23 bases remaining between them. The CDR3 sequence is CASTGGGKDNGYTF. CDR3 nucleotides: TGTGCCAGCACCGGGGGGGGGAAGGACAACGGCTACACCTTC.

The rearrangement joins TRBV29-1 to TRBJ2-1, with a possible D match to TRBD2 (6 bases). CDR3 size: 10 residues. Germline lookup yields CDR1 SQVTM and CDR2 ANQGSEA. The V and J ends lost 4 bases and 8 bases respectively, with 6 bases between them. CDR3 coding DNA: TGCAGCGTTGCGGGGGATGAGCAGTTCTTC. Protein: CSVAGDEQFF.

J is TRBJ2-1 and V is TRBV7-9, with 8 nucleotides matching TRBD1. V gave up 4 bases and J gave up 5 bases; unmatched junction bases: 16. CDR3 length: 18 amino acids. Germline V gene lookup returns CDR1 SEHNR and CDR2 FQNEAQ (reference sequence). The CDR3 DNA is TGTGCCAGCAGCTCCCCCCGGGACAGGCAGAACCAAGACAATGAGCAGTTCTTC. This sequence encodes CASSSPRDRQNQDNEQFF. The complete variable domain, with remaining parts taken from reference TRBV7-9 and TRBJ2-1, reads DTGVSQNPRHKITKRGQNVTFRCDPISEHNRLYWYRQTLGQGPEFLTYFQNEAQLEKSRLLSDRFSAERPKGSFSTLEIQRTEQGDSAMYLCASSSPRDRQNQDNEQFFGPGTRLTVL.

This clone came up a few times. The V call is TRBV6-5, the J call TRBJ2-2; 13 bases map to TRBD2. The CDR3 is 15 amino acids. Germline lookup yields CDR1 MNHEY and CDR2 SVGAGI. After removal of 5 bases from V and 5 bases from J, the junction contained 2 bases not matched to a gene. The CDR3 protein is CASSLGLAGTGELFF. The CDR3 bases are TGTGCCAGCAGTCTGGGACTAGCGGGGACCGGGGAGCTGTTTTTT.

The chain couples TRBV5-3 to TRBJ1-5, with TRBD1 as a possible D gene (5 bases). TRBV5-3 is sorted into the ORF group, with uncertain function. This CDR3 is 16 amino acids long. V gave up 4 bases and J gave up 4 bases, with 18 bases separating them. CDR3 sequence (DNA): TGTGCCAGAAGCCCGGGGCGATGGTGGGGAAATCAGCCCCAGCATTTT. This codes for CARSPGRWWGNQPQHF.

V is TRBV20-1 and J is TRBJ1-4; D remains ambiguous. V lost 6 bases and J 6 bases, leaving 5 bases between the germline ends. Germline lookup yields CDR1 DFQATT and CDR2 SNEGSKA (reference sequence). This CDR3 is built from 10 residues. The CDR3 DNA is TGCAGTGCCTTCCATGAAAAACTGTTTTTT. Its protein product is CSAFHEKLFF.

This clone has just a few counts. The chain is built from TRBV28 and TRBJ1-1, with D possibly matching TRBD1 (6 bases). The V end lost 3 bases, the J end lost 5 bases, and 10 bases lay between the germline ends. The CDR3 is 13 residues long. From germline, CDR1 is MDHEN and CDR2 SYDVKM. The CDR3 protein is CASSFTQGTEAFF. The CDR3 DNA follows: TGTGCCAGCAGTTTCACACAGGGAACTGAAGCTTTCTTT.

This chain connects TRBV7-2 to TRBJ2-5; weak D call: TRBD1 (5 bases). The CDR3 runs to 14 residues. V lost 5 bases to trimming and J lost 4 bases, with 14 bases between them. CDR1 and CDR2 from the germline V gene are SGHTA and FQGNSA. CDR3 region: CASSLRQIRETQYF. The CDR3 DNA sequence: TGTGCCAGCAGCCTCCGACAGATTAGAGAGACCCAGTACTTC.

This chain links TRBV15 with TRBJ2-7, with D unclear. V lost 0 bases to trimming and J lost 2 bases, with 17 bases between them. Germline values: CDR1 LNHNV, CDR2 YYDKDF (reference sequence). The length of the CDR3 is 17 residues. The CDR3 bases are TGTGCCACCAGCAGAGATGTAATCCCGGGCTCTCCCTACGAGCAGTACTTC. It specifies CATSRDVIPGSPYEQYF.

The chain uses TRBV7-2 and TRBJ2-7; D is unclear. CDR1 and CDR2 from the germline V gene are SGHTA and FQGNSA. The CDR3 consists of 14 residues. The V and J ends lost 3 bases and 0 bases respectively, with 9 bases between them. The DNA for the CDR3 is TGTGCCAGCAGCTTCGACACCCACTCCTACGAGCAGTACTTC. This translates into CASSFDTHSYEQYF.

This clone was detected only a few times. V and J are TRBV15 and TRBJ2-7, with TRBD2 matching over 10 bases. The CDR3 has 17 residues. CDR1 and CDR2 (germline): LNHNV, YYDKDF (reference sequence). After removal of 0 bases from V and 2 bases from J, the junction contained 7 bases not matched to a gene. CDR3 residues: CATSRESGLAGAYEQYF. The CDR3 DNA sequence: TGTGCCACCAGCAGAGAATCGGGTCTAGCGGGAGCCTACGAGCAGTACTTC.

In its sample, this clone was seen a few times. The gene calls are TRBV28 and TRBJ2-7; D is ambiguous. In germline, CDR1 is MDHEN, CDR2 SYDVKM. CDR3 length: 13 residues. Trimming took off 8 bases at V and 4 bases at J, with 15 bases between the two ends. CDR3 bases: TGTGCCAGCTTGAAGGTATCCCCATACGAGCAGTACTTC. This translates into CASLKVSPYEQYF.

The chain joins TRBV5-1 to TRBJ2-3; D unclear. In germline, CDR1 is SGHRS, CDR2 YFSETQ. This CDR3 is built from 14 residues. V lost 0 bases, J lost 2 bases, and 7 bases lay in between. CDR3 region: CASSLEQLTDTQYF. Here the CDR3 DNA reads TGCGCCAGCAGCTTGGAACAGCTCACAGATACGCAGTATTTT.

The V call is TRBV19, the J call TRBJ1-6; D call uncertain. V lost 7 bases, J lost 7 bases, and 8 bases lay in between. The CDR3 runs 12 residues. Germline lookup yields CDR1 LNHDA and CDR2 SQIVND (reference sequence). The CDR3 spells CASTKKNSPLHF. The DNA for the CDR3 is TGTGCCAGTACTAAGAAGAATTCACCCCTCCACTTT.

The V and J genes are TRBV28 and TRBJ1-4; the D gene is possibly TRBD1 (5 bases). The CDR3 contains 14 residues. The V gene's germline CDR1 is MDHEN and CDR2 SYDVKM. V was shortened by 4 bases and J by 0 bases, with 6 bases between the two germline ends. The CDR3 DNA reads TGTGCCAGCAGTTCCAGGGCAACTAATGAAAAACTGTTTTTT. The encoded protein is CASSSRATNEKLFF.

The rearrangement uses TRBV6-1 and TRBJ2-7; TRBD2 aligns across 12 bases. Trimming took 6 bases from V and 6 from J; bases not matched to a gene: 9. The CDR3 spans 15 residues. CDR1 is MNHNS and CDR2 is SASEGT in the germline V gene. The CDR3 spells CASRPPLAGGGEQYF. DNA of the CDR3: TGTGCCAGCAGGCCCCCTCTAGCGGGGGGGGGCGAGCAGTACTTC.